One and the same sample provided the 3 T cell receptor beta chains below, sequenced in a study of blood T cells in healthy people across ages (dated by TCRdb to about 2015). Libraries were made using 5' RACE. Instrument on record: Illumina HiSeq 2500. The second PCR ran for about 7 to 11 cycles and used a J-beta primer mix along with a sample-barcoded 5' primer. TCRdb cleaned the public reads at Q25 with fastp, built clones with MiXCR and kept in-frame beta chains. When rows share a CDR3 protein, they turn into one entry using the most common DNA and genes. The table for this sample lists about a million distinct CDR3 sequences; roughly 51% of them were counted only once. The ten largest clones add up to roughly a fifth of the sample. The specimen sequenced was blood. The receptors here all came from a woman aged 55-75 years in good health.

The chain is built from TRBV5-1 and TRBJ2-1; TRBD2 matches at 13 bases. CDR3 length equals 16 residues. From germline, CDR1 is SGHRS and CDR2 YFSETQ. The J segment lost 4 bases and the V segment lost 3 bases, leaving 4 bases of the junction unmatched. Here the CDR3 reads CASSSPGLAGYNEQFF. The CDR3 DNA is TGCGCCAGCAGCTCTCCGGGACTAGCGGGGTACAATGAGCAGTTCTTC.

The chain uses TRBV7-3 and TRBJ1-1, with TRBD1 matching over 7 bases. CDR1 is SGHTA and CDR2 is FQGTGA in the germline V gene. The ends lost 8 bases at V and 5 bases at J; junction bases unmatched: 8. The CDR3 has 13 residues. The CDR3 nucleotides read TGTGCCAGCGGAGAGGGGGCTTATACTGAAGCTTTCTTT. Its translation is CASGEGAYTEAFF.

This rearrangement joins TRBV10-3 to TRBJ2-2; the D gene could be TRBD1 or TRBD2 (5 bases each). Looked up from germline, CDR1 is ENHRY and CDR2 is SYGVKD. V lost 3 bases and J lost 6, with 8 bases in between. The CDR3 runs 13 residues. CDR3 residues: CAISDRDAGELFF. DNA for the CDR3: TGTGCCATCAGTGACAGGGACGCCGGGGAGCTGTTTTTT.